This is a list of T cell receptor beta chains from one sample in a study of HIV-infected patients and healthy controls. TCRdb redid the calling of the 5' RACE reads with MiXCR, one entry per CDR3 protein. The repertoire has almost 25,000 distinct CDR3 sequences, 8.5% to 9% of them found once; the top ten carry roughly 4%. The specimen sequenced was blood. The receptors originated from an adult in good health. CDR3s include the opening cysteine and the closing phenylalanine or tryptophan. Each record gives: V gene, D gene, J gene, clone size, CDR3 protein, CDR3 DNA. D genes are given only for firm matches. Not all rows give a size; the values are once, few, many and, for expanded clones, a class.

v_gene: TRBV29-1
d_gene: TRBD1
j_gene: TRBJ2-7
abundance: many
CDR3aa: CSVGLDRGPYEQYF
CDR3nt: TGCAGCGTCGGCCTGGACAGGGGGCCCTACGAGCAGTACTTC

v_gene: TRBV27
d_gene: TRBD1
j_gene: TRBJ1-5
abundance: -
CDR3aa: CASSFYRDRVTNQPQHF
CDR3nt: TGTGCCAGCAGTTTTTATCGGGACAGGGTTACCAATCAGCCCCAGCATTTT

v_gene: TRBV5-8
d_gene: -
j_gene: TRBJ1-1
abundance: -
CDR3aa: CASSLNKNTEAFF
CDR3nt: TGTGCCAGCAGCTTGAACAAGAACACTGAAGCTTTCTTT

v_gene: TRBV20-1
d_gene: -
j_gene: TRBJ1-5
abundance: medium-sized
CDR3aa: CSATSLSTPSQPQHF
CDR3nt: TGCAGTGCTACGTCCCTTAGTACTCCTTCTCAGCCCCAGCATTTT

v_gene: TRBV9
d_gene: -
j_gene: TRBJ1-4
abundance: many
CDR3aa: CASSVDTGKLFF
CDR3nt: TGTGCCAGCAGCGTAGACACAGGGAAACTGTTTTTT

v_gene: TRBV6-4
d_gene: -
j_gene: TRBJ2-2
abundance: many
CDR3aa: CASSTPSDGAGELFF
CDR3nt: TGTGCCAGCAGCACCCCGAGCGACGGGGCCGGGGAGCTGTTTTTT

v_gene: TRBV10-3
d_gene: -
j_gene: TRBJ1-5
abundance: -
CDR3aa: CATTLGGNQPQHF
CDR3nt: TGTGCCACCACCTTAGGTGGCAATCAGCCCCAGCATTTT

v_gene: TRBV3-1
d_gene: -
j_gene: TRBJ2-3
abundance: many
CDR3aa: CASSQGRSPDTQYF
CDR3nt: TGTGCCAGCAGCCAAGGGAGGAGCCCAGATACGCAGTATTTT

v_gene: TRBV20-1
d_gene: -
j_gene: TRBJ2-1
abundance: medium-sized
CDR3aa: CSAVSGLGENEQFF
CDR3nt: TGCAGTGCCGTGTCCGGGCTAGGGGAAAATGAGCAGTTCTTC

v_gene: TRBV27
d_gene: -
j_gene: TRBJ1-6
abundance: many
CDR3aa: CASSLSWGMGVPNSPLHF
CDR3nt: TGTGCCAGCAGTTTATCGTGGGGGATGGGAGTCCCAAATTCACCCCTCCACTTT

v_gene: TRBV7-9
d_gene: -
j_gene: TRBJ2-4
abundance: few
CDR3aa: CASSPIGAGRTKNIQYF
CDR3nt: TGTGCCAGCAGCCCCATAGGGGCAGGTCGGACCAAAAACATTCAGTACTTC

v_gene: TRBV10-3
d_gene: TRBD1
j_gene: TRBJ2-1
abundance: many
CDR3aa: CAISPGTDRTNEQFF
CDR3nt: TGTGCCATCAGTCCCGGGACAGATCGGACCAATGAGCAGTTCTTC

v_gene: TRBV2
d_gene: TRBD2
j_gene: TRBJ2-1
abundance: many
CDR3aa: CASSRGLAGATTNEQFF
CDR3nt: TGTGCCAGCAGTCGGGGACTAGCGGGGGCAACCACTAATGAGCAGTTCTTC

v_gene: TRBV12-5
d_gene: -
j_gene: TRBJ1-5
abundance: many
CDR3aa: CASASDLGQQPQHF
CDR3nt: TGTGCTAGTGCCTCCGATCTCGGACAGCAGCCCCAGCATTTT